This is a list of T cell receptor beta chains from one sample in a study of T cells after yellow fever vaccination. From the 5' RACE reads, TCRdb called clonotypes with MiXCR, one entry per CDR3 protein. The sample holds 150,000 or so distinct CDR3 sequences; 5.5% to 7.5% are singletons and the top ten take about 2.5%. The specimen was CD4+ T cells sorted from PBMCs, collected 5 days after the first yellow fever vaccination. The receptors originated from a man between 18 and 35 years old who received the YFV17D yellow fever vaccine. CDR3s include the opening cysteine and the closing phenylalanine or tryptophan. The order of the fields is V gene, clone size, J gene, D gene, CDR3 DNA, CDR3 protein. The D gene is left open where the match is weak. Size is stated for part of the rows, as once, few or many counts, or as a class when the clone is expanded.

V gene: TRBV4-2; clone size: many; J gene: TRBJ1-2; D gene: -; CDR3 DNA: TGTGCCAGCAGTCGCGATCAGGAGCCGGTCGGCTACACCTTC; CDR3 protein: CASSRDQEPVGYTF
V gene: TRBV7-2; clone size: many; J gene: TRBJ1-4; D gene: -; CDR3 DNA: TGTGCCAGCAGCTTAGCAGGGATTGCTAATGAAAAACTGTTTTTT; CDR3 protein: CASSLAGIANEKLFF
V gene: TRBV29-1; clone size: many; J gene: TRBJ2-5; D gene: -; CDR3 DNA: TGCAGCGTTGAAGGGACAGCCCTGGAGGCCCAGTACTTC; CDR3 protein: CSVEGTALEAQYF
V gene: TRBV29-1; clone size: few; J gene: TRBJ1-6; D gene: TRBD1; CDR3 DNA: TGCAGCGTCTCGGAACAGGGGACTTCACCCCTCCACTTT; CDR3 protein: CSVSEQGTSPLHF
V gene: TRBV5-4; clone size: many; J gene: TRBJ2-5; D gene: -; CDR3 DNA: TGTGCCAGCAGCTGGCTACCACAGGGAGAGACCCAGTACTTC; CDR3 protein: CASSWLPQGETQYF
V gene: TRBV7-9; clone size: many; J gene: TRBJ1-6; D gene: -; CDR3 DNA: TGTGCCAGCAGCTTAAGGGGACTTTTGAATTCACCCCTCCACTTT; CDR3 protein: CASSLRGLLNSPLHF
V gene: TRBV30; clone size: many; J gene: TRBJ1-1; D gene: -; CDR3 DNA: TGTGCCTGGAGCGACATGACAGCCACTGAAGCTTTCTTT; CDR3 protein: CAWSDMTATEAFF
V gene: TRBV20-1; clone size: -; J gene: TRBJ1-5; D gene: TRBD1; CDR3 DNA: TGCAGTGCTAGTGGACAGGGCTCGGGTCAGCCCCAGCATTTT; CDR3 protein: CSASGQGSGQPQHF
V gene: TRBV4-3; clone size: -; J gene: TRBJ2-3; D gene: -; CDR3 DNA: TGCGCCAGCAGCCAAGAACACGGGCGTGCCACAGATACGCAGTATTTT; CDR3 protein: CASSQEHGRATDTQYF
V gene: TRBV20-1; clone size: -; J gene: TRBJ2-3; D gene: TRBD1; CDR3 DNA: TGCAGTGCTAGAAGACAGGGGGCGAAAGATACGCAGTATTTT; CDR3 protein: CSARRQGAKDTQYF
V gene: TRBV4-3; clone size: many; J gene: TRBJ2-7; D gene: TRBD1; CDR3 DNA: TGCGCCAGCAGCCAGCACACAGGGGTAGGATCATACGAGCAGTACTTC; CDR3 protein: CASSQHTGVGSYEQYF
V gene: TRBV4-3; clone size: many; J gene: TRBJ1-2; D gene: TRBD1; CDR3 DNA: TGCGCCAGCAGCCACGCAACAGGGGTTGATGGCTACACCTTC; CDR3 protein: CASSHATGVDGYTF
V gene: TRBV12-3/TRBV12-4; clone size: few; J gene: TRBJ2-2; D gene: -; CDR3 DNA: TGTGCCAGCAGTTTAAGGGTAGCCGGGGAGCTGTTTTTT; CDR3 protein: CASSLRVAGELFF
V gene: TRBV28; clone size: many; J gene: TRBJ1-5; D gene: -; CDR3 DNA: TGTGCCAGCAGTGAGGGCAATCAGCCCCAGCATTTT; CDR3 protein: CASSEGNQPQHF
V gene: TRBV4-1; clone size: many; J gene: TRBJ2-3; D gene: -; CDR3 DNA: TGCGCCAGCCCAGGGGGGGGCCCTACCGCAACAGATACGCAGTATTTT; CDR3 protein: CASPGGGPTATDTQYF
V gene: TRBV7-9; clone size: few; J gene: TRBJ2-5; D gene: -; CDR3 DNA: TGTGCCAGCAGCTTTTCTGTGTTAGAGACCCAGTACTTC; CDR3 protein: CASSFSVLETQYF
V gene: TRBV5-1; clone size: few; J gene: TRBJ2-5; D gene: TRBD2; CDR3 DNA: TGCGCCAGCAGCTCGTCTAGCGGAGAGACCCAGTACTTC; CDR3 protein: CASSSSSGETQYF
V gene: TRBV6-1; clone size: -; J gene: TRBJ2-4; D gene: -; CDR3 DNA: TGTGCCAGCAGAAAACCCGGGCTTCTAAACATTCAGTACTTC; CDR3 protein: CASRKPGLLNIQYF
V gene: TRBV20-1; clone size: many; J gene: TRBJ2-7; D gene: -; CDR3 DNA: TGCAGTGCTAGAGATTCCCGTGGCGGTTACGAGCAGTACTTC; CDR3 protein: CSARDSRGGYEQYF
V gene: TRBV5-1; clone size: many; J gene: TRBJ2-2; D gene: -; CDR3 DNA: TGCGCCAGCATGGTGGCGACGAACACCGGGGAGCTGTTTTTT; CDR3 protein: CASMVATNTGELFF
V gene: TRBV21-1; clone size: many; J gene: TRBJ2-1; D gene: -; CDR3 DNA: TGTGCCAGCAGCAAAGTCGGGGGACCGCCACGAGCTCAGTTCTTC; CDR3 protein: CASSKVGGPPRAQFF
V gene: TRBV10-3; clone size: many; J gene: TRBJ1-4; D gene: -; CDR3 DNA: TGTGCCATCAGTGAGTCCCAGGACTTTAATGAAAAACTGTTTTTT; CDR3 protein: CAISESQDFNEKLFF